This T cell receptor beta chain comes out of a study of blood T cell repertoires in COVID-19. The assay was immunoSEQ multiplex PCR, and TCRdb's table has in-frame clones only and misses some. Counted here are about 110,000 clones, roughly 81% occurring once; the ten biggest clones make up roughly 1.4%. The germline gives CDR1 SGHTA, CDR2 FQGTGA. This CDR3 has 13 amino acids. V dropped 5 bases and J dropped 3; count of bases not matched to a gene: 3. The rearrangement uses TRBV7-3 and TRBJ2-5, with TRBD1 matching 7 bases. Sequenced material: peripheral blood. This clonotype was sampled from a man between 35 and 55 years old with acute or convalescent COVID-19. CDR3 sequence: CASSPGTEETQYF. The CDR3 region has the DNA TGTGCCAGCAGCCCCGGGACAGAAGAGACCCAGTACTTC.